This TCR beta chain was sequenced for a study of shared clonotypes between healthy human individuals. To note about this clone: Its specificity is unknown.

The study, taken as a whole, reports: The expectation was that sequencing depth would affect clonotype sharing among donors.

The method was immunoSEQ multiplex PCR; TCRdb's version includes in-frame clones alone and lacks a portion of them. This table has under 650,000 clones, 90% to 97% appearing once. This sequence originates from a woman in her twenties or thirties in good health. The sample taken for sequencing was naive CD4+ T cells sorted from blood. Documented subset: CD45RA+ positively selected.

CDR3 sequence reads: CASSRTSGGYEQYF. The CDR3 nucleotides are TGTGCCAGCAGTCGGACTAGCGGGGGCTACGAGCAGTACTTC. The V call is TRBV6-5, the J call TRBJ2-7; TRBD2 matches at 13 bases. Germline V gene lookup returns CDR1 MNHEY and CDR2 SVGAGI. This CDR3 is built from 14 residues. V dropped 5 bases and J dropped 3; count of bases not matched to a gene: 1.